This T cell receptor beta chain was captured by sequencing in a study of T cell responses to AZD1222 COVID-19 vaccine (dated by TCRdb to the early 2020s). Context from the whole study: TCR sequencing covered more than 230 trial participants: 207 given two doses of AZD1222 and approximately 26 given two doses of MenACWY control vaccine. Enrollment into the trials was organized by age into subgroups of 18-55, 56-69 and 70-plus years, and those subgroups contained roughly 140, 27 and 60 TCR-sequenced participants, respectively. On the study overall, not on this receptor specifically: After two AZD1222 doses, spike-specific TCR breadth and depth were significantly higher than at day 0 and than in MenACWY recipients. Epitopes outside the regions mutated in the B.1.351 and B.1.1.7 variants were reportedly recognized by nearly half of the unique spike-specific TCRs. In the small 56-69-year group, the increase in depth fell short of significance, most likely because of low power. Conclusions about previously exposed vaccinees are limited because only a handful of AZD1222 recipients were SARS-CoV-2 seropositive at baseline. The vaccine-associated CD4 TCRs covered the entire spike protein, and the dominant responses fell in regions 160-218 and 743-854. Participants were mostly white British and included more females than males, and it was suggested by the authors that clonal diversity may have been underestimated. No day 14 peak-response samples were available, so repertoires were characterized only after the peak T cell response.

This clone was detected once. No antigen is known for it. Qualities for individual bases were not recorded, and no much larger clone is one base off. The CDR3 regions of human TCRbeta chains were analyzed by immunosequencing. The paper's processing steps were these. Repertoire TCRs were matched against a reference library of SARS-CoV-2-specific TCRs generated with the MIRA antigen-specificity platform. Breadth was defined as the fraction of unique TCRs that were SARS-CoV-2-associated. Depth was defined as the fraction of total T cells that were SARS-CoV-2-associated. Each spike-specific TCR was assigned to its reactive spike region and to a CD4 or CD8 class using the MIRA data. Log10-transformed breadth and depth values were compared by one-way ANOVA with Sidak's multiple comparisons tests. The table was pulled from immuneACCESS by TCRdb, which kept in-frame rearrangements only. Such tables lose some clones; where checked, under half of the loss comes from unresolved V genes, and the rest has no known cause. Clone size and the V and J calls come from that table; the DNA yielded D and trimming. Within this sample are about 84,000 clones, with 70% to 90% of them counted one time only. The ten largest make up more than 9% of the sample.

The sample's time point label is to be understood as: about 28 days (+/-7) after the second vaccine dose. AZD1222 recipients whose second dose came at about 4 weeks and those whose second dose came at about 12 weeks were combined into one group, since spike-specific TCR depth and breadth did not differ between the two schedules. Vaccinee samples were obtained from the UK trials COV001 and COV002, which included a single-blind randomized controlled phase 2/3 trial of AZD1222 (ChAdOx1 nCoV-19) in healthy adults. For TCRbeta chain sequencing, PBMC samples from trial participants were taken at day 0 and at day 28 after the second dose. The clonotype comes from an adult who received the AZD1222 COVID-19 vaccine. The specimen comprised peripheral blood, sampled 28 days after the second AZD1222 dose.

The DNA is as follows: TGTGCCAGCTCACCACCATTAGAGGTGATTGGCTACACCTTC. Its translation is CASSPPLEVIGYTF. The sequence joins TRBV18 to TRBJ1-2; no D gene call is confident. Cut back by 0 bases and 7 bases, the V and J ends lie 12 bases apart. Counted from cysteine to phenylalanine, this CDR3 has 14 amino acids. Here the CDR3 DNA is all that survives: 42 bases in frame from base 1. CDR1 and CDR2, looked up from the germline V gene, are KGHSH and LQKENI.